This TCR beta chain was retrieved from a study of blood T cell repertoires in COVID-19. Study background: Some COVID-19 samples were acute and others convalescent; all came from the United States, Italy and Spain. PBMCs, B-cell-depleted T cells, or T cells were the source of the cDNA or gDNA that made up the material.

Patients in Seattle were enrolled during active infection, then followed longitudinally. Original analysis: Nucleated cell number was recorded as an estimate derived from reference gene primer amplification. Sequenced by immunoSEQ multiplex PCR; TCRdb stores in-frame clones only, minus some. V and J calls and clone size are given by that table; D and trimming were obtained from the DNA. The repertoire holds about 310,000 clones, with 85% to 90% as singletons. Sequenced: peripheral blood. The TCR sequence derives from a woman aged 40-49 years with COVID-19, enrolled during active disease.

In nucleotides, the CDR3 is TGCAGCGTTGAAAAACAGGGAACTTACAATGAGCAGTTCTTC. This encodes CSVEKQGTYNEQFF. The chain links TRBV29-1 to TRBJ2-1, with D perhaps matching TRBD1 (6 bases). The germline V and J ends were trimmed by 2 bases and 4 bases, with 12 bases remaining between them. The length of the CDR3 is 14 residues. Germline loops: CDR1 SQVTM, CDR2 ANQGSEA.